This passage covers 12 T cell receptor beta chains from one sample sequenced in a study of beta chain features in type 1 diabetes (dated by TCRdb to 2016 to 2019). Library generation was performed with the immunoSEQ multiplex PCR assay. All of the isolated RNA was reverse transcribed with the High Capacity cDNA Reverse Transcription Kit, so expressed TCRB transcripts were sequenced. As stored in TCRdb, this immuneACCESS dataset retains in-frame rearrangements with V and J assigned. A fraction of the clones does not appear; measured against another copy, unresolved V genes explain less than half of the discrepancy, and the remainder lacks a known reason. This sample is represented by 300,000 to 400,000 clones; 9.5% to 11% of them were singletons. In total, the top ten clones hold about 0.015% of the sample. The specimen was naive CD4+ T cells from blood. Read against the paper, the sample's cell subset or site label means: true naive CD4+ T cells. Receptor source: a woman aged 25-40 years in good health.

The chain joins TRBV7-9 to TRBJ2-7, with 11 nucleotides matching TRBD2. This CDR3 has 16 amino acids. Germline V gene sequence: CDR1 SEHNR, CDR2 FQNEAQ (reference sequence). V was clipped by 2 bases and J by 6 bases; unmatched bases: 9. CDR3 residues: CASSLSMTSGMGEQYF. CDR3 DNA sequence: TGTGCCAGCAGCTTATCTATGACTAGCGGGATGGGCGAGCAGTACTTC.

This clone was counted only a few times. The genes are TRBV6-1 and TRBJ2-3; no reliable D call. CDR1 and CDR2 from the germline V gene are MNHNS and SASEGT. V lost 4 bases and J 2 bases, leaving 7 bases between the germline ends. The length of the CDR3 is 13 residues. CDR3 nucleotide sequence: TGTGCCAGCAGTGCGGTCCACACAGATACGCAGTATTTT. Translated, it gives CASSAVHTDTQYF.

The V call is TRBV30, the J call TRBJ2-5; 8 nucleotides line up with TRBD2. Germline V gene sequence: CDR1 GTSNPN, CDR2 SVGIG (reference sequence). CDR3 length: 13 residues. The junction had 5 bases not matched to a gene; V was cut back by 4 bases and J by 4 bases. Here the CDR3 DNA reads TGTGCCTGGACCCGGGGGGGGGCAGAGACCCAGTACTTC. This gives the protein CAWTRGGAETQYF.

The table lists this clone with a few counts. The chain joins TRBV13 to TRBJ2-1, with 15 bases matching TRBD2. CDR1 PRHDT and CDR2 FYEKMQ come from the germline V gene (reference sequence). The CDR3 runs 17 residues. With 3 bases clipped from V and 6 bases from J, the junction kept 6 bases outside the gene matches. The CDR3 sequence: CASSLPGLAGGVNEQFF. CDR3 DNA sequence: TGTGCCAGCAGCTTGCCGGGACTAGCGGGAGGTGTCAATGAGCAGTTCTTC.

This clone appeared a few times. The chain is built from TRBV9 and TRBJ2-5, with D unresolved. Germline assignment: CDR1 SGDLS and CDR2 YYNGEE. The ends were cut back, 3 bases at V and 5 bases at J, with 11 bases in the middle. This CDR3 contains 13 residues. The CDR3, as DNA: TGTGCCAGCAGCGGTTCCCTCGGGGAGACCCAGTACTTC. This translates into CASSGSLGETQYF. The variable domain in full, with the rest retrieved from reference TRBV9 and TRBJ2-5, is DSGVTQTPKHLITATGQRVTLRCSPRSGDLSVYWYQQSLDQGLQFLIQYYNGEERAKGNILERFSAQQFPDLHSELNLSSLELGDSALYFCASSGSLGETQYFGPGTRLLVL.

This clone occurred a few times. Additional DNA sequences in this sample encode the identical CDR3. The chain is built from TRBV18 and TRBJ2-2; no reliable D call. This CDR3 comprises 15 residues. Germline V gives CDR1 KGHSH, CDR2 LQKENI. V lost 2 bases and J lost 0, with 7 bases in between. Here the CDR3 reads CASSPGQANTGELFF. DNA for the CDR3: TGTGCCAGCTCACCAGGCCAGGCGAACACCGGGGAGCTGTTTTTT.

This clone turned up a few times. V and J are TRBV4-3 and TRBJ2-1, with TRBD2 matching 7 bases. Trimming at V came to 0 bases and at J to 5 bases, leaving 4 bases not matched to a gene. The germline CDR1 and CDR2 sequences are LGHNA and YSLEER. This CDR3 region has 15 residues. CDR3 DNA: TGCGCCAGCAGCCAAGATCCGGGAGGCCACAATGAGCAGTTCTTC. This encodes CASSQDPGGHNEQFF.

This clone has more than one count but fewer than ten. The rearrangement joins TRBV15 to TRBJ2-7; TRBD2 matches at 10 bases. CDR1 LNHNV and CDR2 YYDKDF come from the germline V gene (reference sequence). V lost 2 bases to trimming and J lost 5 bases; unmatched junction nucleotides: 6. The CDR3 is made up of 15 amino acids. CDR3 in DNA: TGTGCCACCAGCAGACATCAGCGGGAGGGTAACGAGCAGTACTTC. Protein sequence: CATSRHQREGNEQYF. The entire variable domain, with the rest obtained from reference TRBV15 and TRBJ2-7, is as follows: DAMVIQNPRYQVTQFGKPVTLSCSQTLNHNVMYWYQQKSSQAPKLLFHYYDKDFNNEADTPDNFQSRRPNTSFCFLDIRSPGLGDTAMYLCATSRHQREGNEQYFGPGTRLTVT.

The rearrangement joins TRBV2 to TRBJ2-3, with 8 positions matching TRBD1. Trimming at V came to 8 bases and at J to 2 bases, leaving 6 bases not matched to a gene. Germline CDR1 and CDR2: SNHLY and FYNNEI. This CDR3 spans 14 amino acids. CDR3 nucleotides: TGTGCCAGCCAACAGGGGGAGGTCACAGATACGCAGTATTTT. It yields the protein CASQQGEVTDTQYF.

The chain employs TRBV7-2 and TRBJ2-3; 7 bases are shared with TRBD2. The CDR3 extends over 15 amino acids. The V and J ends lost 3 bases and 3 bases, in that order; junction bases with no gene match: 6. Germline CDR1 and CDR2: SGHTA and FQGNSA. CDR3 DNA: TGTGCCAGCAGCTTCAGAGCGGGACCGACAGATACGCAGTATTTT. Protein product: CASSFRAGPTDTQYF.

The rearrangement uses TRBV28 and TRBJ2-7; D might be TRBD2 (6 bases). This CDR3 is 12 amino acids long. Germline CDR1 and CDR2: MDHEN and SYDVKM. V lost 10 bases to trimming and J lost 11 bases, with 21 bases between them. This CDR3 reads CATFTNSGREYF. In DNA, the CDR3 is TGTGCCACCTTTACCAATAGCGGTAGGGAGTACTTC.

This clone was seen only a few times. V usage is TRBV7-9 and J usage is TRBJ2-3, with 8 positions matching TRBD1. Per germline, CDR1 SEHNR and CDR2 FQNEAQ (reference sequence). V shed 6 bases and J 3 bases; nucleotides not matched to a gene: 8. This CDR3 has 15 amino acids. CDR3 bases: TGTGCCAGCAGGCCGCAGGGGGCGCGGACAGATACGCAGTATTTT. As protein: CASRPQGARTDTQYF.